A selection of T cell receptor beta chains follows, all from one sample in a study of CD8+ T cells in alopecia areata. Repertoires were generated with immunoSEQ multiplex PCR, while TCRdb's copy carries only in-frame clones and drops some. The table includes around 110,000 clones, 84% detected once. The source was CD8+ T cells sorted from blood, collected at week 24, from a patient treated with tofacitinib. The source is a human donor with alopecia areata. CDR3s include the opening cysteine and the closing phenylalanine or tryptophan. D genes are given only for firm matches. Size values are once, few and many counts, or a class for expanded clones, and some rows have none.

>TRBJ2-1|TRBV14|NA|NA
TGTGCCAGCAGTCTCAATAGCCGGAGCTCCTACAATGAGCAGTTCTTC
CASSLNSRSSYNEQFF
>TRBJ2-7|TRBV4-1|NA|TRBD1
TGCGCCAGCAGCTTAGGACAGGGGAGGTACGAGCAGTACTTC
CASSLGQGRYEQYF
>TRBJ2-1|TRBV9|NA|NA
TGTGCCAGCACGGACGAGCGGGTCTCCAATGAGCAGTTCTTC
CASTDERVSNEQFF
>TRBJ2-7|TRBV25-1|NA|NA
TGTGCCAGCAGTCCCGGGTTCGGGACATACTCCTACGAGCAGTACTTC
CASSPGFGTYSYEQYF
>TRBJ2-2|TRBV7-9|NA|NA
TGTGCCAGCAGCTTATCTTGGGGGGCGAGCGGTCCAGGCACCGGGGAGCTGTTTTTT
CASSLSWGASGPGTGELFF
>TRBJ2-1|TRBV4-2|NA|TRBD2
TGTGCCAGCAGCCAACTAGCGGGGGGGCCACTTGTTCCCAATGAGCAGTTCTTC
CASSQLAGGPLVPNEQFF
>TRBJ2-7|TRBV30|NA|TRBD2
TGTGCCTGGAGCAACGGAGCGGGGAGTGAGCAGTACTTC
CAWSNGAGSEQYF
>TRBJ2-7|TRBV4-1|NA|TRBD2
TGCGCCAGCAGCCAAGACCCGCGGGGGGCCTACGAGCAGTACTTC
CASSQDPRGAYEQYF
>TRBJ1-2|TRBV6-5|NA|NA
TGTGCCAGCAGTTCGTACGACTTGGGCCTCAACTATGGCTACACCTTC
CASSSYDLGLNYGYTF
>TRBJ2-7|TRBV11-2|NA|NA
TGTGCCAGCAGCTTAGGGGGCGTCGAGCAGTACTTC
CASSLGGVEQYF
>TRBJ2-5|TRBV6-5|NA|TRBD1
TGTGCCAGCAGTGGGACAGGGGGAATCCAAGAGACCCAGTACTTC
CASSGTGGIQETQYF
>TRBJ1-2|TRBV9|once|NA
TGTGCCAGCAGCGTAGAGGCAGTTCCTTATGGCTACACCTTC
CASSVEAVPYGYTF
>TRBJ2-7|TRBV4-2|NA|NA
TGTGCCAGCAGCCGTAGTGAATACGAGCAGTACTTC
CASSRSEYEQYF
>TRBJ2-7|TRBV7-9|NA|NA
TGTGCCAGCAGCGAGACACCGTACGAGCAGTACTTC
CASSETPYEQYF
>TRBJ2-7|TRBV4-3|NA|NA
TGCGCCAGCAGCCAAGACGGGACGGCGGCTAGAGGCGAGCAGTACTTC
CASSQDGTAARGEQYF
>TRBJ2-3|TRBV14|NA|TRBD1
TGTGCCAGCAGCCAGAAACACAGGGGGCCGCACACAGATACGCAGTATTTT
CASSQKHRGPHTDTQYF
>TRBJ2-5|TRBV5-1|NA|TRBD1
TGCGCCAGCAGCGCAGGGGGTATGGAAGAGACCCAGTACTTC
CASSAGGMEETQYF